These 20 T cell receptor beta chains share one sample of origin, sequenced in a study of cytomegalovirus exposure and HLA in healthy donors. The PCR contained 60 Vbeta and 13 Jbeta primers. Profiling relied on immunoSEQ multiplex PCR, and the TCRdb table lists in-frame clones only, not all of them. The table counts approximately 210,000 clones; around 0.95% lies in the top ten. The sample was PBMCs. Source of these receptors: a woman in her twenties or thirties in good health and CMV-seropositive.

The chain joins TRBV11-2 to TRBJ1-5; D may be TRBD1 (5 bases). The V and J ends lost 1 base and 4 bases respectively, with 17 bases between them. There are 17 residues in the CDR3. Germline V lookup: CDR1 SGHAT, CDR2 FQNNGV. In DNA, the CDR3 is TGTGCCAGCAGCTTAGGCTACTCAGGGATGTGGAATCAGCCCCAGCATTTT. Amino acid sequence: CASSLGYSGMWNQPQHF.

The gene calls are TRBV4-1 and TRBJ2-2; D gene uncertain. Germline CDR1 is MGHRA and CDR2 is YSYEKL. With 1 base removed from V and 5 bases from J, the gap between germline ends came to 14 bases. CDR3 length: 16 residues. CDR3 DNA sequence: TGCGCCAGCAGCCAAGCTGTGGGCTTGAAAACCGGGGAGCTGTTTTTT. Protein sequence: CASSQAVGLKTGELFF.

This chain joins TRBV11-2 and TRBJ2-5; D possibly corresponds to TRBD1 (6 bases). CDR1 and CDR2 from the germline V gene are SGHAT and FQNNGV. Trimming took off 1 base at V and 5 bases at J, with 17 bases between the two ends. The CDR3 is 16 residues long. The CDR3 nucleotides read TGTGCCAGCAGCTTAGCCGCGTGGGCAGGGGTTGAGACCCAGTACTTC. Translating gives CASSLAAWAGVETQYF.

The chain employs TRBV9 and TRBJ2-1, with 10 nucleotides matching TRBD2. Looked up from germline, CDR1 is SGDLS and CDR2 is YYNGEE. There are 16 residues in the CDR3. Unmatched junction bases numbered 5, after V lost 2 bases and J lost 3 bases. The CDR3 DNA reads TGTGCCAGCAGCGTGGCCAGCGGGAGGGTCTACAATGAGCAGTTCTTC. It codes for CASSVASGRVYNEQFF. The complete variable domain, with remaining parts taken from reference TRBV9 and TRBJ2-1, reads DSGVTQTPKHLITATGQRVTLRCSPRSGDLSVYWYQQSLDQGLQFLIQYYNGEERAKGNILERFSAQQFPDLHSELNLSSLELGDSALYFCASSVASGRVYNEQFFGPGTRLTVL.

The chain carries TRBV14 and TRBJ2-5, with 9 bases identical to TRBD1. Germline trimming cut 3 bases from V and 4 bases from J; bases unmatched to any gene: 9. Germline V lookup: CDR1 SGHDN, CDR2 FVKESK. CDR3 size: 16 residues. As DNA, the CDR3 is TGTGCCAGCAGCCAGATGGACAGGGGAAAGGGAGAGACCCAGTACTTC. The encoded protein is CASSQMDRGKGETQYF.

The chain carries TRBV6-1 and TRBJ2-5; 9 nucleotides match TRBD1. Germline V gene lookup returns CDR1 MNHNS and CDR2 SASEGT. The length of the CDR3 is 17 residues. V gave up 8 bases and J gave up 0 bases; unmatched junction bases: 13. The CDR3 loop reads CASGEVGTGMYQETQYF. The CDR3 DNA is TGTGCCAGCGGGGAAGTAGGGACAGGGATGTACCAAGAGACCCAGTACTTC.

CDR3 bases: TGCAGCGCCGGTATACTAGCGGGGGATAGTGAGCAGTTCTTC. Protein sequence: CSAGILAGDSEQFF. J is TRBJ2-1 and V is TRBV29-1; 11 bases match TRBD2. J lost 9 bases, V lost 7 bases, and 11 bases had no gene match. The germline V gene has CDR1 SQVTM and CDR2 ANQGSEA. The CDR3 runs to 14 residues.

The chain carries TRBV7-9 and TRBJ2-1; 7 positions match TRBD1. The J segment lost 6 bases and the V segment lost 3 bases, leaving 8 bases of the junction unmatched. The CDR3 has 15 residues. Looked up from germline, CDR1 is SEHNR and CDR2 is FQNEAQ (reference sequence). The CDR3 DNA reads as TGTGCCAGCAGCTTTACAGGGGTTTTCGGCAATGAGCAGTTCTTC. This translates into CASSFTGVFGNEQFF.

This chain uses TRBV12-2 with TRBJ1-2. TRBV12-2 is noted as a pseudogene. The length of the CDR3 is 18 residues. The CDR3 reads CASRLDGGRRDCVYGYTF. CDR3 sequence (DNA): TGTGCAAGTCGCTTAGACGGTGGGCGGAGGGATTGCGTCTATGGCTACACCTTC.

The gene calls are TRBV9 and TRBJ1-3; maybe TRBD1 (5 bases). V was clipped by 0 bases and J by 4 bases, with 11 bases between them. This CDR3 spans 15 amino acids. Per germline, CDR1 SGDLS and CDR2 YYNGEE. Written as DNA, the CDR3 is TGTGCCAGCAGCGTAGCGGCAGACAGAGGAAACACCATATATTTT. Translation: CASSVAADRGNTIYF. Full variable domain (rest looked up from reference TRBV9 and TRBJ1-3): DSGVTQTPKHLITATGQRVTLRCSPRSGDLSVYWYQQSLDQGLQFLIQYYNGEERAKGNILERFSAQQFPDLHSELNLSSLELGDSALYFCASSVAADRGNTIYFGEGSWLTVV.

V and J are TRBV6-1 and TRBJ1-2; D unresolved. Germline V CDR1 and CDR2: MNHNS, SASEGT. V lost 3 bases and J 6 bases, leaving 11 bases between the germline ends. The CDR3 is 13 amino acids. The CDR3 coding sequence is TGTGCCAGCAGTGAGAGGGAGTACGATGGCTACACCTTC. Residues: CASSEREYDGYTF.

CDR3 region: CASSLAQVFQETQYF. The CDR3 bases are TGTGCCAGCAGCTTAGCGCAGGTCTTTCAAGAGACCCAGTACTTC. The chain recombines TRBV7-2 with TRBJ2-5; D is undetermined. This CDR3 comprises 15 residues. The germline CDR1 and CDR2 sequences are SGHTA and FQGNSA. Trimming took off 0 bases at V and 2 bases at J, with 10 bases between the two ends.

The chain joins TRBV18 to TRBJ2-5; D is unresolved. The CDR3 extends over 12 amino acids. Trimming took off 0 bases at V and 5 bases at J, with 4 bases between the two ends. Per the germline V gene, CDR1 is KGHSH and CDR2 is LQKENI. CDR3 region: CASSPPGETQYF. Here the CDR3 DNA reads TGTGCCAGCTCACCACCCGGGGAGACCCAGTACTTC.

The chain employs TRBV12-2 and TRBJ2-2; the table's D call, TRBD1, has no DNA check behind it. TRBV12-2 is a listed pseudogene. The CDR3 runs to 19 residues. CDR3 sequence (DNA): TGTGCAAGTCGCTTCACTCGTCCATGGGACACAGATAACACCGGGGAGCTGTTTTTT. Protein sequence: CASRFTRPWDTDNTGELFF.

V and J are TRBV7-2 and TRBJ2-5; D is possibly TRBD2 (6 bases). In germline, CDR1 is SGHTA, CDR2 FQGNSA. The CDR3 is 18 amino acids. V was clipped by 5 bases and J by 4 bases, with 26 bases between them. CDR3 nucleotide sequence: TGTGCCAGCAGCCCCTCGTTTTCCGGCACCGTGGAGGGAGAGACCCAGTACTTC. Translation: CASSPSFSGTVEGETQYF.

CDR3 nucleotide sequence: TGTGCCAGCAGCAGAGGGATGGGTGGCGGGAACACCGGGGAGCTGTTTTTT. Its translation is CASSRGMGGGNTGELFF. V and J are TRBV9 and TRBJ2-2; possible D gene TRBD2, 5 bases. The CDR3 is made up of 17 amino acids. Trimming removed 4 bases from V and 1 base from J, with 17 bases in between. The germline V gene has CDR1 SGDLS and CDR2 YYNGEE.

This rearrangement joins TRBV4-1 to TRBJ2-5; D is perhaps TRBD1 (8 bases). The ends were cut back, 4 bases at V and 5 bases at J, with 17 bases in the middle. The germline CDR1 and CDR2 sequences are MGHRA and YSYEKL. The CDR3 is 15 residues long. The DNA for the CDR3 is TGCGCCAGCAGCCCATACAGGGGGGGTTCCGAGACCCAGTACTTC. Translation gives CASSPYRGGSETQYF.

The chain uses TRBV7-2 and TRBJ2-3; D gene uncertain. Germline loops: CDR1 SGHTA, CDR2 FQGNSA. The CDR3 is 14 amino acids. Trimming shortened V by 2 bases and J by 0 bases, and 6 bases separated the two germline ends. DNA for the CDR3: TGTGCCAGCAGCTTACTTCAGAGCACAGATACGCAGTATTTT. It is translated as CASSLLQSTDTQYF.

The V gene is TRBV5-1, the J gene TRBJ2-3; 7 nucleotides align to TRBD2. Germline-derived CDR1 and CDR2 are SGHRS and YFSETQ. CDR3 length: 16 amino acids. V shed 0 bases, J shed 2 bases, and the junction held 6 bases outside the gene matches. The CDR3 reads CASSLAAGVDTDTQYF. Here the CDR3 DNA reads TGCGCCAGCAGCTTGGCGGCGGGGGTTGACACAGATACGCAGTATTTT.

This chain joins TRBV10-1 and TRBJ1-1; 7 bases are shared with TRBD1. CDR3 length: 12 amino acids. The ends lost 7 bases at V and 5 bases at J; junction bases unmatched: 4. Per the germline V gene, CDR1 is WNHNN and CDR2 is SYGVQD (reference sequence). In DNA, the CDR3 is TGCGCCAGCAACGACAGGGAGACTGAAGCTTTCTTT. Protein sequence: CASNDRETEAFF.